A single sample is the source of the 14 T cell receptor beta chains below, sequenced in a study of vaccination and CD4 T cells after COVID-19. Oncomine TCR Beta short-read sequencing was applied to DNA from cultured CD4+ T cells. Extraction of genomic DNA was performed on cultured CD4+ T cells. TCRdb called the PCR reads again in MiXCR, with one record for every CDR3 protein. The data show over 8,500 distinct CDR3 sequences, roughly 29% seen once. Treatment in this sample: approximately nine-day PBMC culture with coronavirus spike peptide pools or control peptides (ViraFEST assay). These CD4+ T cells came from an unexposed donor, sampled before the COVID-19 pandemic (2011-2018). These receptors' antigens are unknown. Material: CD4+ T cells from blood, cultured in vitro. The origin of the receptors is a human donor in good health.

This clonotype was observed a handful of times. The chain couples TRBV28 to TRBJ1-6, with TRBD1 matching 8 bases. With 3 bases clipped from V and 9 bases from J, the junction kept 1 base outside the gene matches. Germline CDR1 and CDR2: MDHEN and SYDVKM. The CDR3 consists of 13 residues. DNA for the CDR3: TGTGCCAGCAGTTTCAGGGGGCGTTCACCCCTCCACTTT. This encodes CASSFRGRSPLHF.

This clonotype has more than one count but fewer than ten. The chain is built from TRBV28 and TRBJ1-2, with TRBD1 matching 7 bases. Trimming took 4 bases from V and 8 from J; bases not matched to a gene: 10. The CDR3 loop spans 14 amino acids. CDR1 MDHEN and CDR2 SYDVKM come from the germline V gene. CDR3: CASSSTGLGEGYTF. The CDR3 nucleotides are TGTGCCAGCAGTTCGACAGGGCTCGGGGAGGGCTACACCTTC.

This rearrangement joins TRBV7-9 to TRBJ2-1, with D hard to call. Germline V CDR1 and CDR2: SEHNR, FQNEAQ (reference sequence). The germline V and J ends were trimmed by 5 bases and 7 bases, with 12 bases remaining between them. The CDR3 covers 13 residues. The CDR3 region has the DNA TGTGCCAGCAGCCCGACTGGACCTAATGAGCAGTTCTTC. It yields the protein CASSPTGPNEQFF.

This chain joins TRBV28 and TRBJ2-1; no firm D call. The CDR3 covers 13 residues. From germline, CDR1 is MDHEN and CDR2 SYDVKM. Trimming took off 8 bases at V and 6 bases at J, with 14 bases between the two ends. CDR3 in amino acids: CASSLGPFNEQFF. CDR3 DNA: TGTGCCAGCTCGCTTGGGCCATTCAATGAGCAGTTCTTC.

V gene TRBV19 combines with J gene TRBJ2-5; the match to TRBD2 covers 8 bases. Germline V gene sequence: CDR1 LNHDA, CDR2 SQIVND (reference sequence). The CDR3 runs 16 residues. V shed 3 bases and J 0 bases; nucleotides not matched to a gene: 6. The CDR3 DNA sequence: TGTGCCAGTAGTATTCAAGCGGGAGCCTACCAAGAGACCCAGTACTTC. Translation gives CASSIQAGAYQETQYF.

The chain carries TRBV9 and TRBJ2-7; D gene ambiguous. CDR3 length: 14 residues. V was clipped by 0 bases and J by 2 bases, with 9 bases between them. The germline gives CDR1 SGDLS, CDR2 YYNGEE. The CDR3 sequence is CASSVGQPAYEQYF. The CDR3 region has the DNA TGTGCCAGCAGCGTAGGTCAGCCAGCCTACGAGCAGTACTTC.

This clonotype was found a few times. The V gene is TRBV5-6, the J gene TRBJ2-2; D might be TRBD2 (6 bases). CDR3 length: 15 amino acids. Germline V gives CDR1 SGHDT, CDR2 YYEEEE. With 0 bases removed from V and 4 bases from J, the gap between germline ends came to 10 bases. The CDR3 DNA reads TGTGCCAGCAGCTTGGGGGGGAGGAGCACCGGGGAGCTGTTTTTT. Its protein is CASSLGGRSTGELFF.

This clonotype turned up a few times. The chain combines TRBV20-1 with TRBJ2-3; 7 bases are shared with TRBD2. The J segment lost 2 bases and the V segment lost 3 bases, leaving 14 bases of the junction unmatched. The CDR3 length is 17 residues. The germline V gene encodes CDR1 DFQATT and CDR2 SNEGSKA (reference sequence). This CDR3 reads CSARDLAGGSATDTQYF. The CDR3 DNA follows: TGCAGTGCTAGGGACTTAGCCGGGGGGTCCGCCACAGATACGCAGTATTTT.

The chain employs TRBV19 and TRBJ2-1; D is ambiguous. The length of the CDR3 is 13 residues. Trimming left V 5 bases short and J 7 bases short, with 12 bases between. CDR1 is LNHDA and CDR2 is SQIVND in the germline V gene (reference sequence). The CDR3 loop reads CASSSVGWNEQFF. The CDR3, as DNA: TGTGCCAGTAGTTCAGTCGGATGGAATGAGCAGTTCTTC.

This clonotype was observed a handful of times. The chain carries TRBV5-1 and TRBJ1-2, with TRBD1 as a possible D gene (5 bases). Germline-derived CDR1 and CDR2 are SGHRS and YFSETQ. The CDR3 contains 14 residues. The V end was cut by 2 bases, the J end by 6 bases, with 14 bases between. The CDR3 sequence is CASSFEGRGDGYTF. CDR3 DNA sequence: TGCGCCAGCAGCTTCGAGGGGCGAGGGGATGGCTACACCTTC.

This clonotype ranks as medium-sized. The J gene is TRBJ1-1, the V gene TRBV2; D may be TRBD1 (5 bases). Trimming removed 6 bases at V and 2 bases at J, with 19 bases between. There are 16 residues in the CDR3. CDR1 is SNHLY, CDR2 FYNNEI, per germline. The DNA of the CDR3 is TGTGCCAGCAGAGAGCAGGGTTTCGGTACCAACACTGAAGCTTTCTTT. This codes for CASREQGFGTNTEAFF.

The V and J genes are TRBV27 and TRBJ2-3; TRBD2 aligns across 7 bases. CDR3 length equals 15 residues. V gave up 8 bases and J gave up 5 bases; unmatched junction bases: 13. Germline V gene lookup returns CDR1 MNHEY and CDR2 SMNVEV (reference sequence). CDR3 sequence: CASARRGERGDTQYF. Here the CDR3 DNA reads TGTGCCAGCGCCCGACGGGGGGAACGAGGAGATACGCAGTATTTT.

This clonotype was counted only a few times. The V call is TRBV28, the J call TRBJ1-6, with a possible D match to TRBD1 (5 bases). This CDR3 spans 18 amino acids. CDR1 MDHEN and CDR2 SYDVKM come from the germline V gene. Trimming pared 3 bases from V and 4 bases from J, leaving 19 bases between. The CDR3 DNA is TGTGCCAGCAGTTTTGCGACGACCACCGGGACTTATAATTCACCCCTCCACTTT. Translating it yields CASSFATTTGTYNSPLHF.

This clonotype was recorded a few times. The chain combines TRBV27 with TRBJ2-4; D is possibly TRBD2 (7 bases). Germline-derived CDR1 and CDR2 are MNHEY and SMNVEV (reference sequence). V dropped 2 bases and J dropped 6 bases, with 14 bases sitting between them. The CDR3 spans 15 residues. CDR3 sequence reads: CASSLNTRGGNIQYF. In nucleotides, the CDR3 is TGTGCCAGCAGTTTAAACACGAGGGGGGGAAACATTCAGTACTTC.